These 25 T cell receptor beta chains came from one sample sequenced in a study of T cells in Graves' hyperthyroidism and ophthalmopathy. It was RNA transcripts that yielded the amplified TCR beta CDR3 regions. The TCR CDR3 first-round RT-PCR relied on the HTBI primer set. TCRdb re-called the multiplex PCR reads through MiXCR, storing one row per CDR3 protein. In the table there are about 570,000 distinct CDR3 sequences, around 15% of which are singletons. The sample was blood. The receptor set was obtained from a woman aged 40 to 50 with Graves' hyperthyroidism.

The rearrangement joins TRBV6-1 to TRBJ1-3; no clear D gene. Germline CDR1 reads MNHNS; CDR2 reads SASEGT. V was clipped by 8 bases and J by 3 bases, with 14 bases between them. The CDR3 is 14 residues long. As DNA, the CDR3 is TGTGCCAGCTCTCGAACAGTTCGTGGAAACACCATATATTTT. Translation: CASSRTVRGNTIYF.

This clonotype occurred many times. The V and J genes are TRBV30 and TRBJ2-7; TRBD2 agrees at 9 bases. Germline assignment: CDR1 GTSNPN and CDR2 SVGIG (reference sequence). The CDR3 runs to 15 residues. The junction had 13 bases not matched to a gene; V was cut back by 8 bases and J by 2 bases. CDR3 in amino acids: CAIRGVAGVAYEQYF. The CDR3 DNA sequence: TGTGCCATTAGGGGGGTAGCGGGAGTAGCCTACGAGCAGTACTTC.

This clonotype was counted only a few times. The chain uses TRBV5-1 and TRBJ1-1; unclear D gene. Germline CDR1 reads SGHRS; CDR2 reads YFSETQ. Trimming removed 2 bases from V and 3 bases from J, with 20 bases in between. This CDR3 region has 17 residues. The CDR3 reads CASSFPRQGPLDTEAFF. Here the CDR3 DNA reads TGCGCCAGCAGCTTTCCTAGACAAGGGCCTTTGGACACTGAAGCTTTCTTT. Supplemented by reference TRBV5-1 and TRBJ1-1, the full variable domain reads KAGVTQTPRYLIKTRGQQVTLSCSPISGHRSVSWYQQTPGQGLQFLFEYFSETQRNKGNFPGRFSGRQFSNSRSEMNVSTLELGDSALYLCASSFPRQGPLDTEAFFGQGTRLTVV.

This clonotype was found many times. The rearrangement links TRBV3-1 to TRBJ2-7; no reliable D call. The V end was cut by 0 bases, the J end by 3 bases, with 9 bases between. CDR3 size: 14 residues. Germline CDR1 LGHDT, CDR2 YNNKEL (reference sequence). The CDR3 nucleotides read TGTGCCAGCAGCCAAGAGGGTGGCGGCTACGAGCAGTACTTC. This gives the protein CASSQEGGGYEQYF.

This clonotype has a count of ten or more. V and J are TRBV12-3 or TRBV12-4 and TRBJ1-2, with 9 bases fitting TRBD1. J lost 8 bases, V lost 4 bases, and 8 bases had no gene match. This CDR3 region has 14 residues. This CDR3 reads CASSSSGQGSGYTF. In nucleotides, the CDR3 is TGTGCCAGCAGTTCCTCGGGACAGGGCTCGGGCTACACCTTC.

This clonotype was detected a few times. The chain is built from TRBV19 and TRBJ1-1; D ambiguous. This CDR3 has 13 amino acids. Trimming removed 3 bases from V and 1 base from J, with 6 bases in between. Germline values: CDR1 LNHDA, CDR2 SQIVND (reference sequence). The CDR3 DNA follows: TGTGCCAGTAGTATTGTCCAGAACACTGAAGCTTTCTTT. Its translation: CASSIVQNTEAFF.

This clonotype was seen at least ten times. The chain combines TRBV28 with TRBJ2-1; 7 positions match TRBD1. CDR1 MDHEN and CDR2 SYDVKM come from the germline V gene. After removal of 6 bases from V and 0 bases from J, the junction contained 8 bases not matched to a gene. The CDR3 is made up of 16 amino acids. The CDR3 loop reads CASSSGQLSSYNEQFF. For the CDR3, the DNA is TGTGCCAGCAGCTCGGGACAGCTCAGCTCCTACAATGAGCAGTTCTTC.

This clonotype was counted many times. V gene TRBV6-1 combines with J gene TRBJ1-4, with 10 bases identical to TRBD1. The CDR3 extends over 16 amino acids. Germline V gene sequence: CDR1 MNHNS, CDR2 SASEGT. J gave up 8 bases and V 5 bases, and 11 bases lay outside the gene matches. The CDR3 region is CASSPRDRGLVEKLFF. The CDR3 nucleotides read TGTGCCAGCAGTCCCCGGGACAGGGGACTGGTGGAAAAACTGTTTTTT.

The J gene is TRBJ1-2, the V gene TRBV29-1; D may be TRBD1 (5 bases). The CDR3 runs 13 residues. The germline CDR1 and CDR2 sequences are SQVTM and ANQGSEA. Trimming removed 4 bases from V and 2 bases from J, with 11 bases in between. Written as DNA, the CDR3 is TGCAGCGTTGGCGTCGGGGGGAACTATGGCTACACCTTC. It specifies CSVGVGGNYGYTF.

This clonotype was found many times. The V gene is TRBV7-2, the J gene TRBJ1-3; D is possibly TRBD1 (6 bases). CDR1 and CDR2 (germline): SGHTA, FQGNSA. This CDR3 has 16 amino acids. Trimming took off 0 bases at V and 4 bases at J, with 13 bases between the two ends. In DNA form, the CDR3 reads TGTGCCAGCAGCTTAGCACCGCAGGGGTCCGGAAACACCATATATTTT. Protein product: CASSLAPQGSGNTIYF. The full variable domain, with the rest looked up from reference TRBV7-2 and TRBJ1-3, is GAGVSQSPSNKVTEKGKDVELRCDPISGHTALYWYRQSLGQGLEFLIYFQGNSAPDKSGLPSDRFSAERTGGSVSTLTIQRTQQEDSAVYLCASSLAPQGSGNTIYFGEGSWLTVV.

This clonotype has a count of ten or more. The rearrangement joins TRBV20-1 to TRBJ2-2, with 8 positions matching TRBD2. CDR3 length: 16 residues. The germline gives CDR1 DFQATT, CDR2 SNEGSKA (reference sequence). Trimming took 2 bases from V and 5 from J; bases not matched to a gene: 10. The CDR3 spells CSARPPAGDETGELFF. CDR3 coding DNA: TGCAGTGCTAGACCTCCAGCGGGAGATGAGACCGGGGAGCTGTTTTTT.

This clonotype was picked up a small number of times. The CDR3 nucleotides read TGTGCCAGCAGCGACGTGGGGGGGTCCTACGAGCAGTACTTC. Translated: CASSDVGGSYEQYF. The rearrangement links TRBV6-1 to TRBJ2-7; 7 bases agree with TRBD2. Losses at the gene ends were 6 bases for V and 1 base for J; bases not matched to a gene: 6. In germline, CDR1 is MNHNS, CDR2 SASEGT. This CDR3 comprises 14 residues.

This clonotype was recorded at least ten times. The chain uses TRBV3-1 and TRBJ2-1; 14 positions agree with TRBD2. Germline assignment: CDR1 LGHDT and CDR2 YNNKEL (reference sequence). V was pared by 4 bases and J by 4 bases, with 3 bases of the junction left unmatched. This CDR3 has 16 amino acids. CDR3 residues: CASSPRTSGGYNEQFF. The CDR3 nucleotides are TGTGCCAGCAGCCCACGGACTAGCGGGGGGTACAATGAGCAGTTCTTC.

This clonotype was picked up a small number of times. This chain uses TRBV7-9 with TRBJ2-6; D not certain. Germline V CDR1 and CDR2: SEHNR, FQNEAQ (reference sequence). This CDR3 has 14 residues. Deletions cut 5 bases from V and 3 bases from J, with 8 bases between. CDR3: CASSQEVGANVLTF. CDR3 DNA: TGTGCCAGCAGCCAGGAAGTTGGGGCCAACGTCCTGACTTTC.

Ten or more counts support this clonotype. V and J are TRBV28 and TRBJ2-4, with no clear D. Trimming pared 5 bases from V and 3 bases from J, leaving 11 bases between. From germline, CDR1 is MDHEN and CDR2 SYDVKM. The CDR3 is 14 amino acids. Written as DNA, the CDR3 is TGTGCCAGCAGTCCCGGAAGGGTCAAAAACATTCAGTACTTC. Amino acid sequence: CASSPGRVKNIQYF.

The table lists this clonotype with many counts. This sequence joins TRBV19 and TRBJ1-5; 7 bases are shared with TRBD1. CDR1 and CDR2 (germline): LNHDA, SQIVND (reference sequence). The CDR3 is 17 amino acids. Trimming at V came to 5 bases and at J to 0 bases, leaving 10 bases not matched to a gene. Written as DNA, the CDR3 is TGTGCCAGTAGTCTACAGGGGACCCATTATAGCAATCAGCCCCAGCATTTT. The encoded protein is CASSLQGTHYSNQPQHF.

The chain employs TRBV28 and TRBJ1-1, with D possibly being TRBD1 (6 bases). CDR1 and CDR2 from the germline V gene are MDHEN and SYDVKM. CDR3 length: 12 residues. Between the trimmed V and J ends, which lost 10 bases and 4 bases, there was a span of 13 bases. As DNA, the CDR3 is TGTGCCATTCACAGGGAACTCACTGAAGCTTTCTTT. Translation gives CAIHRELTEAFF. Together with reference TRBV28 and TRBJ1-1, the CDR3 gives the full variable domain: DVKVTQSSRYLVKRTGEKVFLECVQDMDHENMFWYRQDPGLGLRLIYFSYDVKMKEKGDIPEGYSVSREKKERFSLILESASTNQTSMYLCAIHRELTEAFFGQGTRLTVV.

Many counts were recorded for this clonotype. The V call is TRBV5-1, the J call TRBJ2-5; 9 bases are shared with TRBD1. This CDR3 is 15 amino acids long. CDR1 and CDR2 from the germline V gene are SGHRS and YFSETQ. The J segment lost 1 base and the V segment lost 0 bases, leaving 1 base of the junction unmatched. Written as DNA, the CDR3 is TGCGCCAGCAGCTTGGGACAGGGGGGCCAAGAGACCCAGTACTTC. The encoded protein is CASSLGQGGQETQYF.

The V gene is TRBV6-1, the J gene TRBJ2-7; D not resolved. The length of the CDR3 is 14 residues. CDR1 is MNHNS, CDR2 SASEGT, per germline. With 2 bases removed from V and 8 bases from J, the gap between germline ends came to 16 bases. CDR3 coding DNA: TGTGCCAGCAGTGAAAACGGAAGCGTTATGAAGCAGTACTTC. It yields the protein CASSENGSVMKQYF.

This clonotype was seen repeatedly, ten times or more. V is TRBV14 and J is TRBJ2-6; D uncertain. Per the germline V gene, CDR1 is SGHDN and CDR2 is FVKESK. Trimming shortened V by 3 bases and J by 3 bases, and 3 bases separated the two germline ends. The length of the CDR3 is 13 residues. The CDR3 sequence is CASSQVGANVLTF. The CDR3 DNA follows: TGTGCCAGCAGCCAGGTTGGGGCCAACGTCCTGACTTTC. Combining the CDR3 with reference TRBV14 and TRBJ2-6 gives the whole variable domain EAGVTQFPSHSVIEKGQTVTLRCDPISGHDNLYWYRRVMGKEIKFLLHFVKESKQDESGMPNNRFLAERTGGTYSTLKVQPAELEDSGVYFCASSQVGANVLTFGAGSRLTVL.

This chain uses TRBV5-5 with TRBJ1-2, with TRBD1 identical over 9 bases. The junction had 13 bases not matched to a gene; V was cut back by 4 bases and J by 6 bases. This CDR3 is built from 16 residues. From germline, CDR1 is SGHKS and CDR2 YYEKEE (reference sequence). The CDR3 reads CASSPSTLQGAHGYTF. CDR3 DNA: TGTGCCAGCAGCCCGAGTACTTTACAGGGGGCACATGGCTACACCTTC.

This clonotype was seen ten or more times. The chain carries TRBV6-1 and TRBJ1-1; D may be TRBD1 (6 bases). CDR1 is MNHNS, CDR2 SASEGT, per germline. Trimming left V 8 bases short and J 0 bases short, with 10 bases between. The CDR3 totals 13 residues. The CDR3 bases are TGTGCCAGCGGACAGAGTATGAACACTGAAGCTTTCTTT. Its translation is CASGQSMNTEAFF.

This clonotype has at least ten counts. The J gene is TRBJ1-1, the V gene TRBV12-5, with no clear D. V was cut by 5 bases and J by 5 bases, with 9 bases left in between. The CDR3 is 12 residues long. Looked up from germline, CDR1 is LGHNT and CDR2 is FRNRAP. The CDR3 DNA is TGTGCTAGTGGTGCCCCGGGAACTGAAGCTTTCTTT. The encoded protein is CASGAPGTEAFF.

This clonotype was found many times. The chain employs TRBV20-1 and TRBJ2-7; D remains unclear. The CDR3 is made up of 14 amino acids. Germline CDR1 DFQATT, CDR2 SNEGSKA (reference sequence). V lost 1 base, J lost 0 bases, and 10 bases lay in between. The CDR3 sequence is CSARGGSFSYEQYF. CDR3 DNA: TGCAGTGCTAGAGGCGGCAGTTTCTCCTACGAGCAGTACTTC.

The chain links TRBV5-1 to TRBJ2-5; 8 nucleotides agree with TRBD2. Germline CDR1 reads SGHRS; CDR2 reads YFSETQ. This CDR3 is built from 15 residues. V was clipped by 0 bases and J by 4 bases; unmatched bases: 5. CDR3 residues: CASSLDGRAPETQYF. DNA of the CDR3: TGCGCCAGCAGCTTGGACGGGAGGGCCCCAGAGACCCAGTACTTC.